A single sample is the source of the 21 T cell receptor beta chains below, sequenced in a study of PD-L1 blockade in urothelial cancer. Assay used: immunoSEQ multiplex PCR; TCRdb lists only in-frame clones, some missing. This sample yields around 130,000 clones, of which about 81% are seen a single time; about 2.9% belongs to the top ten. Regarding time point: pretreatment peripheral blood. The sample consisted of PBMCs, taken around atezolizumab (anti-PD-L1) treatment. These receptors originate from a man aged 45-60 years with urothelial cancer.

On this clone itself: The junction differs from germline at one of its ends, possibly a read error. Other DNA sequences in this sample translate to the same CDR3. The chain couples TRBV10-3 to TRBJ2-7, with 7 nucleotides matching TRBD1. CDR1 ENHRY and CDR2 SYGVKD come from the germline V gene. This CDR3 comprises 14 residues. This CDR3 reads CAISRQGSSYEQYF. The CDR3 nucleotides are TGTGCCATCAGTAGACAGGGTAGCTCCTACGAGCAATACTTC.

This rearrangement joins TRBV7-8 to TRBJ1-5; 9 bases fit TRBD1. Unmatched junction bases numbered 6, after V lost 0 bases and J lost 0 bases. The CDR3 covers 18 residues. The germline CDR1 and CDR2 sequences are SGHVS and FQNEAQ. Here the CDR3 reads CASSLARTGVYSNQPQHF. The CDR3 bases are TGTGCCAGCAGCTTAGCGCGGACAGGGGTCTATAGCAATCAGCCCCAGCATTTT.

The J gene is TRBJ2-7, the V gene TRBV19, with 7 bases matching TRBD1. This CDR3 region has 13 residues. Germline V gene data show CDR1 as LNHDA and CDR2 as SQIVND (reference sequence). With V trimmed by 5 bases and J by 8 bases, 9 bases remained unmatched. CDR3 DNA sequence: TGTGCCAGTAGTTCATCACAGGGGTACAAGCAGTACTTC. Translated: CASSSSQGYKQYF.

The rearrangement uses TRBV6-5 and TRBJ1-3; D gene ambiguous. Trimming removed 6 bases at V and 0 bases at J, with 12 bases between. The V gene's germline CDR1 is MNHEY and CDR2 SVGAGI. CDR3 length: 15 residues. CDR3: CASSRDGSSGNTIYF. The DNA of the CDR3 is TGTGCCAGCAGCCGTGACGGGAGCTCTGGAAACACCATATATTTT.

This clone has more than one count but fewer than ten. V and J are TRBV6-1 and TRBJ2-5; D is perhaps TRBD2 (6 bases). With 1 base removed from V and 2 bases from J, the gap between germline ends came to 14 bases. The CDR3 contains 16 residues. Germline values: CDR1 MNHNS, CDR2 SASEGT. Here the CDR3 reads CASSEGGGGKQETQYF. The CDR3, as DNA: TGTGCCAGCAGTGAAGGGGGAGGCGGGAAACAAGAGACCCAGTACTTC.

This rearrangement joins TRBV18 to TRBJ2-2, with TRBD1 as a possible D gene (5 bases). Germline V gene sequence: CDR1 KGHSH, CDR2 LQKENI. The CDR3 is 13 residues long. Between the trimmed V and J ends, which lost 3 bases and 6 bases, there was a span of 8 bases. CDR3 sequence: CASSPATAGELFF. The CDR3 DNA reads TGTGCCAGCTCACCTGCGACAGCCGGGGAGCTGTTTTTT. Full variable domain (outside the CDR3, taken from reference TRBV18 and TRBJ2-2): NAGVMQNPRHLVRRRGQEARLRCSPMKGHSHVYWYRQLPEEGLKFMVYLQKENIIDESGMPKERFSAEFPKEGPSILRIQQVVRGDSAAYFCASSPATAGELFFGEGSRLTVL.

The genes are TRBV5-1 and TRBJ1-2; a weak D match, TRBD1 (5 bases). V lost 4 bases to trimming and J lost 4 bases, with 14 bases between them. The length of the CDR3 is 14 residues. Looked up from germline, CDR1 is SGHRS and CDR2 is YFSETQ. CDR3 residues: CASSPPGLSYGYTF. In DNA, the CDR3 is TGCGCCAGCAGCCCACCGGGACTTAGCTATGGCTACACCTTC.

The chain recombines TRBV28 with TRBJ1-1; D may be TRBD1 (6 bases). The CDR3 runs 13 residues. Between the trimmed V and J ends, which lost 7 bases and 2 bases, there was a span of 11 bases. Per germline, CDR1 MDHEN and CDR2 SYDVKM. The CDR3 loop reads CASMGAGNTEAFF. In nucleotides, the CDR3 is TGTGCCAGCATGGGGGCAGGTAACACTGAAGCTTTCTTT.

The CDR3 reads CASSLGTSAKNIQYF. DNA for the CDR3: TGCGCCAGCAGCTTGGGTACAAGTGCCAAAAACATTCAGTACTTC. This chain uses TRBV5-1 with TRBJ2-4; D is unclear. Trimming shortened V by 0 bases and J by 1 base, and 8 bases separated the two germline ends. The CDR3 covers 15 residues. The V gene's germline CDR1 is SGHRS and CDR2 YFSETQ.

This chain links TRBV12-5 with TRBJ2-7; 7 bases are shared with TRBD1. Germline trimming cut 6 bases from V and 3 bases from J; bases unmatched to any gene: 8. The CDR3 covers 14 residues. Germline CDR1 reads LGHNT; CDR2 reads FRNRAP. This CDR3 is CASGKGQSDYEQYF. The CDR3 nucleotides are TGTGCTAGTGGAAAGGGACAGTCCGACTACGAGCAGTACTTC.

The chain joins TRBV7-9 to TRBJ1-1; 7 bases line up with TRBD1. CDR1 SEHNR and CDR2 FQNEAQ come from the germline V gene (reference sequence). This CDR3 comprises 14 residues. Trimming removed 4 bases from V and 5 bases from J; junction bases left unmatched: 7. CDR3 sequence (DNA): TGTGCCAGCAGCTCGACAGGGACGGTGACTGAAGCTTTCTTT. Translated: CASSSTGTVTEAFF.

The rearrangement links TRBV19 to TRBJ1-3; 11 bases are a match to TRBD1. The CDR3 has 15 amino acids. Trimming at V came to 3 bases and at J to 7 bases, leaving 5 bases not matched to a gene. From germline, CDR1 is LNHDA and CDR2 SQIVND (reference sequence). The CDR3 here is CASSISDRGQNTIYF. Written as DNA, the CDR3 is TGTGCCAGTAGTATCTCGGACAGGGGGCAGAACACCATATATTTT.

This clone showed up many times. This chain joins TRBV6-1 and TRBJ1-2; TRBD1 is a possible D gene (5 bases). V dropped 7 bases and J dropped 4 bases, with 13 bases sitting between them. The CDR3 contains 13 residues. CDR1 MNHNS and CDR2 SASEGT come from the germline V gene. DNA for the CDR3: TGTGCCAGCAACGGACACCTCACCTATGGCTACACCTTC. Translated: CASNGHLTYGYTF.

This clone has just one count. The CDR3 DNA is TGCGCCAGTAGGCGAACCGGGACAGGGTCAGAGCCCCAGCATTTT. Encoded protein: CASRRTGTGSEPQHF. This rearrangement joins TRBV4-1 to TRBJ1-5; TRBD1 matches 9 bases. V trimming: 9 bases; J trimming: 8 bases; junction bases outside the gene matches: 14. This CDR3 is 15 amino acids long. Germline V gives CDR1 MGHRA, CDR2 YSYEKL.

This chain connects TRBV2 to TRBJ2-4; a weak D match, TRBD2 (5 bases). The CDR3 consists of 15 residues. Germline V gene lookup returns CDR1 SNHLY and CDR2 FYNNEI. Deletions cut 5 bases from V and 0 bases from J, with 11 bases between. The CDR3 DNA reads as TGTGCCAGCAGTTCCGACTATCCAGCCAAAAACATTCAGTACTTC. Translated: CASSSDYPAKNIQYF.

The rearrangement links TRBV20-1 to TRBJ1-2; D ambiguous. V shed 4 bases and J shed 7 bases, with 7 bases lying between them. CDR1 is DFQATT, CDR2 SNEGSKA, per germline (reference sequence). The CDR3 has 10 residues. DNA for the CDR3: TGCAGTGCTACGGGGTCTGGCTACACCTTC. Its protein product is CSATGSGYTF.

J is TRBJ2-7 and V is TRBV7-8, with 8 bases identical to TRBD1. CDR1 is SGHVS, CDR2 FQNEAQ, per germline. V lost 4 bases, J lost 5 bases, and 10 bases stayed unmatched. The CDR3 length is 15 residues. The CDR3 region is CASSSPIQGDHEQYF. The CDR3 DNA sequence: TGTGCCAGCAGCTCCCCTATACAGGGGGACCACGAGCAGTACTTC.

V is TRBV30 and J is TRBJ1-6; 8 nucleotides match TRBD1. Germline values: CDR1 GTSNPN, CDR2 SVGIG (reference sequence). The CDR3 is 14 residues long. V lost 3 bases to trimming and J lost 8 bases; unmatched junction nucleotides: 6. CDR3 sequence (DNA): TGTGCCTGGAGACGACAGGGGCTTCATTCACCCCTCCACTTT. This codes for CAWRRQGLHSPLHF.

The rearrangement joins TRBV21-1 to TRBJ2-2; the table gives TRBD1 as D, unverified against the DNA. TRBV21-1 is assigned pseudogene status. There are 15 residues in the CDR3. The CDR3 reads CASSSTDRATGELFF. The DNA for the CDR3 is TGTGCCAGCAGCTCAACCGACAGGGCCACCGGGGAGCTGTTTTTT.

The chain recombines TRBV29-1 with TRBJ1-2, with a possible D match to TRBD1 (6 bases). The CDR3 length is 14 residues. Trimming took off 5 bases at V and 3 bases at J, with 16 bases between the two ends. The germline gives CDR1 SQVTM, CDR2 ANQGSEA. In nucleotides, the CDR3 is TGCAGCGTTTATATCACAGGGCATCACTATGGCTACACCTTC. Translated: CSVYITGHHYGYTF. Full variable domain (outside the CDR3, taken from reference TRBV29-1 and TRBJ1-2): SAVISQKPSRDICQRGTSLTIQCQVDSQVTMMFWYRQQPGQSLTLIATANQGSEATYESGFVIDKFPISRPNLTFSTLTVSNMSPEDSSIYLCSVYITGHHYGYTFGSGTRLTVV.

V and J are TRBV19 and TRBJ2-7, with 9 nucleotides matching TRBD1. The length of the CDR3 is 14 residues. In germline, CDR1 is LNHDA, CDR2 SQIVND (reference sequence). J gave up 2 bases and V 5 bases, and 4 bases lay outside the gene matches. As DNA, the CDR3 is TGTGCCAGTAGTGCGGGACAGGGTCCCTACGAGCAGTACTTC. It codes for CASSAGQGPYEQYF.